This is a list of T cell receptor beta chains from one sample in a study of cytomegalovirus exposure and HLA in healthy donors. Sequenced by immunoSEQ multiplex PCR; TCRdb stores in-frame clones only, minus some. This table holds 110,000 to 150,000 clones, 70% to 75% found once. The sequenced sample was PBMCs. Every receptor here comes from a woman aged 40 to 50 in good health and CMV-seronegative. The CDR3 runs from the conserved cysteine through the conserved F or W. The D gene is left open where the match is weak. Size is stated for part of the rows, as once, few or many counts, or as a class when the clone is expanded.

>TRBD1|TRBJ1-1|TRBV7-8|once
TGTGCCAGCAAACCAGGACAGGGGGTATTAAAAGCTTTCTTT
CASKPGQGVLKAFF
>NA|TRBJ1-1|TRBV18|NA
TGTGCCAGCTCACCATCGGGGGGGCTTGCGAACACTGAAGCTTTCTTT
CASSPSGGLANTEAFF
>NA|TRBJ1-1|TRBV18|NA
TGTGCCAGCTCACCTTGGGCAGGGGAGAACACTGAAGCTTTCTTT
CASSPWAGENTEAFF
>TRBD1|TRBJ1-6|TRBV2|NA
TGTGCCAGCAGTGAGACGACAGGGGATCGTTCACCCCTCCACTTT
CASSETTGDRSPLHF
>NA|TRBJ2-3|TRBV6-1|NA
TGTGCCAGCAGTCCCGAGACAGTCCCCTCAGATACGCAGTATTTT
CASSPETVPSDTQYF
>NA|TRBJ2-1|TRBV9|few
TGTGCCAGCAGCGTAGTGGCTCTGCCTTACAATGAGCAGTTCTTC
CASSVVALPYNEQFF
>TRBD1|TRBJ1-1|TRBV7-2|NA
TGTGCCAGCAGCCTCAGGGGGGCCGGCCCAACTGAAGCTTTCTTT
CASSLRGAGPTEAFF
>NA|TRBJ1-2|TRBV10-3|NA
TGTGCCATCAGAGAACCGGGACTCTATGGCTACACCTTC
CAIREPGLYGYTF
>TRBD2|TRBJ2-2|TRBV4-1|NA
TGCGCCAGCAGCCAAGGGGCTAGCGGGGGGAACACCGGGGAGCTGTTTTTT
CASSQGASGGNTGELFF
>NA|TRBJ2-2|TRBV2|NA
TGTGCCAGCAGCTTAAGGACAGTCACCGGGGAGCTGTTTTTT
CASSLRTVTGELFF
>NA|TRBJ1-2|TRBV9|NA
TGTGCCAGCAGCGTACCAGAAACTAACTATGGCTACACCTTC
CASSVPETNYGYTF
>NA|TRBJ2-3|TRBV2|NA
TGTGCCACCCCTTCCGGGACAACTAGCACAGATACGCAGTATTTT
CATPSGTTSTDTQYF
>TRBD2|TRBJ2-5|TRBV5-1|once
TGCGCCAGCAGCTTGGCCGTGATAGCGGGGCAAGAGACCCAGTACTTC
CASSLAVIAGQETQYF
>NA|TRBJ1-1|TRBV7-6|NA
TGTGCCAGCAGTGCGACGGGGGGAAGTACGGGAACTGAAGCTTTCTTT
CASSATGGSTGTEAFF
>TRBD1|TRBJ2-5|TRBV5-1|NA
TGCGCCAGCAGAAAAGGACAGGGGCAAGAGACCCAGTACTTC
CASRKGQGQETQYF
>NA|TRBJ2-3|TRBV6-1|NA
TGTGCCAGCAGTCCTAGCACAGATACGCAGTATTTT
CASSPSTDTQYF
>NA|TRBJ1-1|TRBV29-1|NA
TGCAGCCTGGGGGGGGCTGAAGCTTTCTTT
CSLGGAEAFF
>TRBD1|TRBJ1-4|TRBV7-2|few
TGTGCCAGCAGCCCACGAGGGGGCACTAATGAAAAACTGTTTTTT
CASSPRGGTNEKLFF
>TRBD2|TRBJ2-5|TRBV6-5|NA
TGTGCCAGCTCTAAGAGCGGGGTGGGGGAGACCCAGTACTTC
CASSKSGVGETQYF